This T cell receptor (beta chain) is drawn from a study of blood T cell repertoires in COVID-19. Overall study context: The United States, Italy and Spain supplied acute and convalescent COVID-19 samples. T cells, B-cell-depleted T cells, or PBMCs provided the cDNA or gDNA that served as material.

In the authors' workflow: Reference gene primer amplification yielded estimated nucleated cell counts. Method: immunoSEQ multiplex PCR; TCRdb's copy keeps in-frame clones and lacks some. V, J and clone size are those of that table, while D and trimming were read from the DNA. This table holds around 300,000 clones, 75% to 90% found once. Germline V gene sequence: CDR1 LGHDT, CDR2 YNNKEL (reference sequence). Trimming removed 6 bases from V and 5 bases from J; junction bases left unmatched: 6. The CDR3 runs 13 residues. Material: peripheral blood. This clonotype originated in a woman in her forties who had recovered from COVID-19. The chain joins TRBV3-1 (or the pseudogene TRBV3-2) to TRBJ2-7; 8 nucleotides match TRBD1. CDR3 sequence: CASRQTGAHEQYF. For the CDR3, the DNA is TGTGCCAGCAGGCAGACAGGGGCCCACGAGCAGTACTTC.